The subject of this entry is one T cell receptor (beta chain). What this receptor recognizes is not known. Qualities for individual bases were not recorded, and no much larger clone is one base off. Library construction relied on UMI-ligation and nested PCR. The beta constant-region primer consisted of an equimolar mixture of two oligonucleotides that together covered TRBC1 and TRBC2. A single-stranded oligonucleotide bearing the SP2 primer plus a 12-nucleotide UMI was ligated onto the 3' end of the cDNA by T4 RNA ligase 1. Four rounds of PCR, combining the SP2 primer with nested alpha and beta constant-region primers, were used to amplify the ligated cDNA. The ligation reaction was kept at 16 degrees C for roughly 20-24 hours. PCR2 was typically performed as a SYBR Green qPCR and was stopped at a predetermined threshold so that over-amplification was prevented. Every purification after the first one was done using Agencourt AMPure XP magnetic beads. Library amounts were measured by Qubit and library quality was assessed on a TapeStation, where the main peak was expected at around 650 bp. Pooled libraries were sequenced on an Illumina MiSeq using v2 2x251 paired-end kits, and typically roughly 0.85-2.2 million reads were obtained per sample. Each sample library was pooled at around 4.1 nM, and roughly 4.5-8% PhiX was included to improve cluster recognition. Regarding the original processing steps: V and J genes were assigned to Demultiplexor-processed FASTQ reads by Decombinator through tag matching, with a single base-pair mismatch being allowed. Collapsinator relied on UMIs to fix sequencing errors as well as frequency errors caused by PCR heterogeneity. TCRs were translated and CDR3s were extracted from the conserved cysteine to the FGXG phenylalanine by CDR3Translator, with non-productive sequences being flagged. Gini, Shannon entropy and inverse Simpson indices were calculated on repertoires that had been subsampled to equal numbers of UMI-defined TCRs. Clonotype abundance distributions were fitted to a power law by maximum likelihood within the linear range. When run on a single naive CD8 sample, MIGEC and the pipeline yielded similar UMI counts, similar unique TCR numbers and similar clonal distributions. In one analysis, naive TCRs also found in any memory subset of the same donor were removed from the naive repertoire. Repertoires were searched for several thousand CMV-associated CDR3 sequences compiled from VDJdb and a published dataset. The public reads were run again by TCRdb, first through fastp at Q25 and then through MiXCR, and only productive beta chains were kept. For every CDR3 protein sequence, its rows merge into one entry that carries the most common genes and DNA. TCRdb's processing, not the authors' own work, is the source of the V and J calls. The sample data list 130,000 to 150,000 distinct CDR3 sequences, and 15% to 20% of these were observed just once. The ten largest clones represent about 0.15% of the sample.

The CDR3 holds 18 amino acids from the cysteine to the phenylalanine. Just the 54-base CDR3 DNA is kept, in frame starting at base 1. The germline V gene supplies CDR1 SGHTA and CDR2 FQGNSA. V is reduced by 4 bases and J by 3 bases, leaving a spacing of 24 bases between them. This entry is derived from a study of naive and memory T cell subsets (dated by TCRdb to the late 2010s). Study-wide context: The study applied an open-source, UMI-based TCR alpha and beta sequencing pipeline to sorted naive and memory peripheral blood T cell subsets. The functional CMV T cell responses agreed completely with IgG serology results. RNA was DNase-treated and reverse transcribed with TCR constant-region primers, mostly using SuperScript III. Broad study findings and their caveats: After error correction, over 95% of naive TCR sequences appeared only once, giving much steeper abundance distributions than memory subsets. In both CD4 and CD8 cells, the Gini index increased while Shannon and inverse Simpson diversity decreased from naive through CM, EM and EMRA. A few larger clonotypes were present in naive repertoires, especially CD8 naive repertoires, and these clonotypes were possibly memory cells re-expressing CD45RA. Each clonotype was defined as a single alpha or beta chain sequence rather than as a paired alpha/beta receptor. The repertoire findings for the naive and memory subsets could not be validated against a ground truth because none was available. A power law was followed by TCR abundance, with an exponent that differed between naive and memory subsets but was consistent across the three individuals. RNA-based TCR counts may be affected by expression changes linked to T cell activation and differentiation.

From the second PCR step on, the TCR alpha and beta chain libraries were amplified in separate reactions. To determine each donor's CMV status, fresh PBMCs were stimulated overnight with CMV viral lysate, and IFNgamma production from CD4+ T cells was then assessed. CD4 T cells were positively selected with Miltenyi beads, followed by positive selection of CD8 T cells from the CD4-negative fraction. After staining for CD3, CD4, CD8, CD45RA, CD27 and a live/dead dye, cells were sorted on a BD Aria II into four subsets based on CD45RA and CD27. Blood came from a few healthy volunteers, each fractionated into CD4 and CD8 T cells and then into four differentiation subsets. Roughly 0.12 L of peripheral blood was taken from each donor, and PBMC were separated by density-gradient centrifugation on Ficoll-Paque PLUS. The sorted cells were lysed in RLT buffer, after which RNA was extracted using a Qiagen RNeasy kit and kept at -80 degrees C.

This TCR was sampled from a human donor in good health. The chain couples TRBV7-2 to TRBJ1-1; the D gene is perhaps TRBD1, from 6 matching bases. The sequencing sample was made of naive CD4+ T cells from blood. The cell subset or site label, read with the paper, signifies: naive T cells, CD45RA high CD27+. In nucleotide form, the sequence is TGTGCCAGCAGCTCCACACTGCGGGGGCTTCGCGCGTACACTGAAGCTTTCTTT. It encodes CASSSTLRGLRAYTEAFF.